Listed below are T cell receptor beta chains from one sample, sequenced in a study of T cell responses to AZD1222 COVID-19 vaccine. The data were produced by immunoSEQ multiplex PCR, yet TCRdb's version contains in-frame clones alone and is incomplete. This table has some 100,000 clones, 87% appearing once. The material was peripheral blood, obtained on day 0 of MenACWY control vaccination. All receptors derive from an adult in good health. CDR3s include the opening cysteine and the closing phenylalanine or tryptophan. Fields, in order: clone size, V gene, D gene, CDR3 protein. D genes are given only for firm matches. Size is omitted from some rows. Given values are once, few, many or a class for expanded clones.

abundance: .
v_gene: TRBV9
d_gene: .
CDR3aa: CASSADDKTGELFF

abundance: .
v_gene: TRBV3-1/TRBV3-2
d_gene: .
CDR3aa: CASSTTDGYYGYTF

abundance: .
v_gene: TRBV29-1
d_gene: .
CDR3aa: CSVGAAGQPRNEQFF

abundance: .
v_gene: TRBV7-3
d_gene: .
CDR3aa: CASSLTGRRETQYF

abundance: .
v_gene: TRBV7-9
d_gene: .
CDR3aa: CASSLGTANYGYTF

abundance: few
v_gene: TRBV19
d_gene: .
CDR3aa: CASRRAGNWVNQPQHF

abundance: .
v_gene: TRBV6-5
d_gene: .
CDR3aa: CASNLQGGSGYTF

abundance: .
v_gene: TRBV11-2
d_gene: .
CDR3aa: CASSLDLIQASSYEQYF

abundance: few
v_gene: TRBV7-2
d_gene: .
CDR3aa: CASNLLNFYNEQFF

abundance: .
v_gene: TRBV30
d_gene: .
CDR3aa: CAWSSVTSGTEQFF

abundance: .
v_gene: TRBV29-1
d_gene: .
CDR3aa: CSVGLTHNSPLHF

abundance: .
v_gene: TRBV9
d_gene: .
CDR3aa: CASSAGTFNTEAFF

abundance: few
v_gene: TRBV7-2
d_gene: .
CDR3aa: CASSLETREVDTQYF

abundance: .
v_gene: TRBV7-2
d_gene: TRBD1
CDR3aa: CASSFDRVGSGNTIYF

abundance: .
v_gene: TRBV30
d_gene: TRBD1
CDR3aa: CAWKRQGRTEAFF

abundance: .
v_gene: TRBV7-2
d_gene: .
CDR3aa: CASSLHGGVGSSRTEAFF

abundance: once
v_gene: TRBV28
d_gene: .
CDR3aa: CATRGQHQPQHF

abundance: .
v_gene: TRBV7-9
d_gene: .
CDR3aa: CASSLVNTNTGELFF

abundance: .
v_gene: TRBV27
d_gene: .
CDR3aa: CASSTDQQYGYTF

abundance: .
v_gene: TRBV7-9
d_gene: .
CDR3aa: CASSPWGYEQYF

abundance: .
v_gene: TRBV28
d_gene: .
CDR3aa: CAISHNYGYTF

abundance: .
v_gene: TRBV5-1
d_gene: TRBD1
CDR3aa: CASSLGTGDLAEAFF

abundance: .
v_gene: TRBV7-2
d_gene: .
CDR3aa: CASSLEAGYYGYTF

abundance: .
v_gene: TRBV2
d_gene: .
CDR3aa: CASSPEAAGRETQYF

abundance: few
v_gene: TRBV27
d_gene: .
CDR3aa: CASSLSPGNEQFF

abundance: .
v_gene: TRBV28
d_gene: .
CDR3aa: CASSLGSDPNRYEQYF

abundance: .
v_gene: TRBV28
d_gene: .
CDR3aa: CASRWRAGAYGANTTNEKLFF

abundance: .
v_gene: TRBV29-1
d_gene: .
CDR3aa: CSVRGGGNEAFF

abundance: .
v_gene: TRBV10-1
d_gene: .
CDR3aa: CASSPGTQYNEQFF

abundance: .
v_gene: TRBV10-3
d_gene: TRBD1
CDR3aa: CAISGQGDAGELFF

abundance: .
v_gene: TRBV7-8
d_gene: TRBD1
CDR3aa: CASSLGPGGYGYTF

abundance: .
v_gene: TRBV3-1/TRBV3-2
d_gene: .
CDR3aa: CASSQDPYGNTEAFF

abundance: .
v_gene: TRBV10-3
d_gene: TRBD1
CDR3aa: CAIGGNRGDYEQYF

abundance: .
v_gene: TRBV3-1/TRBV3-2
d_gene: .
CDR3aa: CASSPGDGIGELFF

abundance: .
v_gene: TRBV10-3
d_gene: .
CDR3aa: CATQGAGANVLTF

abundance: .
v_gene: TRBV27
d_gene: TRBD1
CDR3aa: CASSSPDRGGGNEQFF

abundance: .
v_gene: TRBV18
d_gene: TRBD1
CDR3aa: CASSPRLETGSGEKLFF